This T cell receptor (beta chain) was captured in a study of cytomegalovirus exposure and HLA in healthy donors. The CDR3 runs 18 residues. Per germline, CDR1 LNHNV and CDR2 YYDKDF (reference sequence). V shed 0 bases and J 6 bases; nucleotides not matched to a gene: 8. The PCR used 60 Vbeta and 13 Jbeta primers. Only in-frame clones appear in the TCRdb table, and some are missing; sequencing was by immunoSEQ multiplex PCR. This table holds 90,000 or so clones, roughly 73% found once. The clonotype comes from a male donor in good health and CMV-seropositive. The rearrangement joins TRBV15 to TRBJ1-4, with 12 bases aligning to TRBD1. The material sequenced was PBMCs. The chain's CDR3 is CATSRDWGQGAPDEKLFF. The CDR3 DNA reads as TGTGCCACCAGCAGAGATTGGGGACAGGGGGCGCCAGATGAAAAACTGTTTTTT. The variable domain in full, with the rest retrieved from reference TRBV15 and TRBJ1-4, is DAMVIQNPRYQVTQFGKPVTLSCSQTLNHNVMYWYQQKSSQAPKLLFHYYDKDFNNEADTPDNFQSRRPNTSFCFLDIRSPGLGDTAMYLCATSRDWGQGAPDEKLFFGSGTQLSVL.